This T cell receptor beta chain was captured by sequencing in a study of cytomegalovirus exposure and HLA in healthy donors. On the study more broadly: Earlier findings included some 120 million unique TCR beta sequences obtained from around 180 million T cells. Findings of the study overall: Cytomegalovirus association was listed for about 170 TCR beta chains.

With respect to this clone: Antigen specificity is unknown.

V lost 0 bases and J lost 9, with 4 bases in between. Looked up from germline, CDR1 is SGHRS and CDR2 is YFSETQ. The CDR3 runs to 11 residues. The PCR had 60 Vbeta and 13 Jbeta primers. Assay used: immunoSEQ multiplex PCR; TCRdb lists only in-frame clones, some missing. Of 40,000 to 55,000 clones detected, approximately 57% appear once; the ten largest clones hold around 12%. The V gene is TRBV5-1, the J gene TRBJ2-1, with D unclear. This TCR was sampled from a man in his sixties in good health and CMV-seropositive. The sample taken for sequencing was PBMCs. DNA for the CDR3: TGCGCCAGCAGCTTGGACAGTGAGCAGTTCTTC. It codes for CASSLDSEQFF.